The 10 T cell receptor beta chains below come from one sample, sequenced in a study of blood T cell repertoires in COVID-19. TCRdb's table, derived via immunoSEQ multiplex PCR, lists solely in-frame clones and lacks some. The repertoire holds tens of thousands of clones, less than 85% seen once, with roughly 2.5% in the top ten. The specimen sequenced was peripheral blood. The receptors come from a man between 50 and 59 years old with acute or convalescent COVID-19.

This sequence joins TRBV7-8 and TRBJ2-6, with D possibly being TRBD2 (6 bases). Germline V gene data show CDR1 as SGHVS and CDR2 as FQNEAQ. The CDR3 extends over 18 amino acids. Trimming removed 1 base from V and 0 bases from J, with 13 bases in between. The CDR3 sequence is CASSLVGGSGSGANVLTF. In DNA, the CDR3 is TGTGCCAGCAGCTTAGTGGGGGGTTCGGGCTCTGGGGCCAACGTCCTGACTTTC.

The CDR3 coding sequence is TGTGCCAGCAGCCAGGAGGAGGGAAACACCATATATTTT. Its protein product is CASSQEEGNTIYF. The rearrangement joins TRBV3-1 (or the pseudogene TRBV3-2) to TRBJ1-3; D is ambiguous. The CDR3 extends over 13 amino acids. The ends were cut back, 3 bases at V and 4 bases at J, with 7 bases in the middle. Germline CDR1 LGHDT, CDR2 YNNKEL (reference sequence).

J is TRBJ2-7 and V is TRBV5-4; D may be TRBD2 (6 bases). Trimming shortened V by 4 bases and J by 5 bases, and 16 bases separated the two germline ends. The CDR3 length is 14 residues. The germline CDR1 and CDR2 sequences are SGHNT and YYREEE (reference sequence). The CDR3, as DNA: TGTGCCAGCAGCCCGCGGGGCGGCAGCCACGAGCAGTACTTC. It yields the protein CASSPRGGSHEQYF. Variable domain in full (rest from reference TRBV5-4 and TRBJ2-7): ETGVTQSPTHLIKTRGQQVTLRCSSQSGHNTVSWYQQALGQGPQFIFQYYREEENGRGNFPPRFSGLQFPNYSSELNVNALELDDSALYLCASSPRGGSHEQYFGPGTRLTVT.

This clone appeared once. The chain uses TRBV7-6 and TRBJ2-3; D remains unclear. Looked up from germline, CDR1 is SGHVS and CDR2 is FNYEAQ. V lost 4 bases and J lost 3, with 8 bases in between. The CDR3 runs 13 residues. CDR3 DNA sequence: TGTGCCAGCAGCTCCACTTGGACAGATACGCAGTATTTT. Its protein is CASSSTWTDTQYF.

The CDR3 is CASSEGPSFNQPQHF. The CDR3 bases are TGTGCCAGCAGTGAGGGGCCCTCCTTCAATCAGCCCCAGCATTTT. The V and J genes are TRBV6-1 and TRBJ1-5, with D possibly matching TRBD1 (5 bases). Trimming removed 3 bases from V and 3 bases from J, with 12 bases in between. The germline gives CDR1 MNHNS, CDR2 SASEGT. This CDR3 is built from 15 residues.

This clone is judged medium-sized (0.01 to 0.1%). The V call is TRBV25-1, the J call TRBJ1-4, with 9 bases lining up with TRBD1. This CDR3 spans 16 amino acids. Germline CDR1 reads MGHDK; CDR2 reads SYGVNS. V trimming: 7 bases; J trimming: 4 bases; junction bases outside the gene matches: 10. In DNA, the CDR3 is TGTGCCAGCAACGGTGCGGGACAGGGCTTTAATGAAAAACTGTTTTTT. Translated, it gives CASNGAGQGFNEKLFF.

The sample holds a few counts of this clone. The chain couples TRBV10-3 to TRBJ2-7, with TRBD2 identical over 11 bases. CDR1 ENHRY and CDR2 SYGVKD come from the germline V gene. J gave up 4 bases and V 4 bases, and 6 bases lay outside the gene matches. CDR3 length: 15 amino acids. DNA of the CDR3: TGTGCCATCAGTGCGCCGACTAGCGGGGCATACGAGCAGTACTTC. Translated: CAISAPTSGAYEQYF.

The chain has TRBV10-1 and TRBJ2-1; TRBD2 is a possible D gene (6 bases). The V gene's germline CDR1 is WNHNN and CDR2 SYGVQD (reference sequence). V was shortened by 3 bases and J by 6 bases, with 12 bases between the two germline ends. The CDR3 spans 14 residues. CDR3 loop: CASSEGEVGNEQFF. As DNA, the CDR3 is TGCGCCAGCAGTGAAGGGGAGGTTGGCAATGAGCAGTTCTTC.

This rearrangement joins TRBV28 to TRBJ1-1; D is ambiguous. CDR1 is MDHEN and CDR2 is SYDVKM in the germline V gene. CDR3 length: 13 amino acids. V lost 7 bases to trimming and J lost 0 bases, with 9 bases between them. Here the CDR3 reads CASILSLNTEAFF. CDR3 bases: TGTGCCAGCATTCTTTCCCTGAACACTGAAGCTTTCTTT.

The chain couples TRBV5-1 to TRBJ2-5; 8 positions agree with TRBD2. Trimming cost V 2 bases and J 5 bases; bases outside gene matches: 8. This CDR3 contains 15 residues. The germline gives CDR1 SGHRS, CDR2 YFSETQ. In DNA form, the CDR3 reads TGCGCCAGCAGCTTAGCGGGGGCACCAGGCGAGACCCAGTACTTC. Amino acids: CASSLAGAPGETQYF.